These 6 T cell receptor beta chains were sequenced from one sample in a study of T cells in Graves' hyperthyroidism and ophthalmopathy. Amplification of TCR beta CDR3 regions was performed using RNA transcripts as template. With the HTBI primer set, the TCR CDR3 went through a first round of RT-PCR. TCRdb ran MiXCR on the multiplex PCR reads and lists one entry per CDR3 protein. The sample has some 600,000 distinct CDR3 sequences, roughly 14% seen once; the top ten hold roughly 5.7%. The sample was blood. Source of these receptors: a woman aged 30 to 39 with Graves' hyperthyroidism that later progressed to Graves' ophthalmopathy.

This clonotype has at least ten counts. V is TRBV13 and J is TRBJ2-1; 10 positions agree with TRBD2. The CDR3 is 16 residues long. Trimming removed 4 bases from V and 1 base from J; junction bases left unmatched: 4. Germline-derived CDR1 and CDR2 are PRHDT and FYEKMQ (reference sequence). CDR3 nucleotides: TGTGCCAGCAGCTCACAAGCGGGAGGGTCCTACAATGAGCAGTTCTTC. It encodes CASSSQAGGSYNEQFF.

This clonotype was picked up a small number of times. The CDR3 coding sequence is TGTGCCAGTAGTCCGGAGGGCAGAAGTGGAGAGACCCAGTACTTC. This sequence encodes CASSPEGRSGETQYF. The rearrangement uses TRBV19 and TRBJ2-5; D may be TRBD2 (6 bases). CDR3 length: 15 amino acids. Looked up from germline, CDR1 is LNHDA and CDR2 is SQIVND (reference sequence). V lost 5 bases to trimming and J lost 4 bases, with 17 bases between them.

This clonotype was seen a handful of times. J is TRBJ2-2 and V is TRBV20-1; no firm D call. Germline CDR1 is DFQATT and CDR2 is SNEGSKA (reference sequence). The CDR3 consists of 13 residues. V was clipped by 4 bases and J by 1 base, with 7 bases between them. The DNA of the CDR3 is TGCAGTGCTAAGGGCGGGAACACCGGGGAGCTGTTTTTT. Translating it yields CSAKGGNTGELFF.

For this clonotype: This clone may be a read error of a much larger clone one base away. The rearrangement joins TRBV27 to TRBJ2-1, with 11 bases lining up with TRBD2. Germline CDR1 is MNHEY and CDR2 is SMNVEV (reference sequence). The length of the CDR3 is 14 residues. J was trimmed by 10 bases and V by 3 bases; bases with no gene match: 5. The CDR3 here is CASSLSSGRWEQFF. The CDR3 bases are TGTGCCAGCAGTTTGTCTAGCGGGAGGTGGGAGCAGTTCTTC.

On this clonotype itself: At one boundary the junction diverges from the germline segment, which might be a read error. The chain combines TRBV28 with TRBJ1-6; 9 nucleotides align to TRBD1. CDR3 length: 12 residues. Germline V gene lookup returns CDR1 MDHEN and CDR2 SYDVKM. For the CDR3, the DNA is TGTACCAGCGGACAGGGGTATTCACCCCTCCACTTT. This sequence encodes CTSGQGYSPLHF.

This clonotype has a handful of counts. The chain uses TRBV6-1 and TRBJ2-2, with TRBD2 matching 7 bases. Unmatched junction bases numbered 11, after V lost 6 bases and J lost 4 bases. Looked up from germline, CDR1 is MNHNS and CDR2 is SASEGT. The CDR3 contains 16 residues. The CDR3 loop is CASSTSDQGSTGELFF. The CDR3 DNA reads as TGTGCCAGCAGCACTAGCGACCAGGGAAGCACCGGGGAGCTGTTTTTT.